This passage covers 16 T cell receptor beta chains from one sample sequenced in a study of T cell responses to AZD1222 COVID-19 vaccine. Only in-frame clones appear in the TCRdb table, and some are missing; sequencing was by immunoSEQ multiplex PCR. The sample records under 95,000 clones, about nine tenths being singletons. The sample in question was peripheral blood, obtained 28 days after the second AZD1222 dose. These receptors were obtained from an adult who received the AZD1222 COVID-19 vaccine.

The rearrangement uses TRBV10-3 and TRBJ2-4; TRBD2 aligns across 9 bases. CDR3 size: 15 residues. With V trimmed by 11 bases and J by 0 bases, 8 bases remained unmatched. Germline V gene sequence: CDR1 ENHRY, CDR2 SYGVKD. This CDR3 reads CAAGGGDLAKNIQYF. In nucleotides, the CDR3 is TGTGCCGCGGGAGGGGGAGATTTAGCCAAAAACATTCAGTACTTC.

CDR3 residues: CASSPAGKQGGYTF. For the CDR3, the DNA is TGTGCCAGCTCACCGGCAGGGAAGCAGGGTGGCTACACCTTC. The V gene is TRBV18, the J gene TRBJ1-2; TRBD1 is a possible D gene (5 bases). The CDR3 loop spans 14 amino acids. Trimming left V 3 bases short and J 7 bases short, with 15 bases between. Germline V CDR1 and CDR2: KGHSH, LQKENI.

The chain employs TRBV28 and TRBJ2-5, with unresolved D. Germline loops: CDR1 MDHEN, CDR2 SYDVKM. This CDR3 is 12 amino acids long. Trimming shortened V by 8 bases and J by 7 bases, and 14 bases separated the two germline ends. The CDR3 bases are TGTGCCAGCCTCCGTCGCTCAGGGACCCAGTACTTC. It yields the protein CASLRRSGTQYF.

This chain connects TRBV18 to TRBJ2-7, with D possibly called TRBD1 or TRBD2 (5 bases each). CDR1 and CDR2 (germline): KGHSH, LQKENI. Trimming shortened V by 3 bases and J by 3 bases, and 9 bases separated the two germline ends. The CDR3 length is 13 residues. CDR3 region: CASSPGPHYEQYF. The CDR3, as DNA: TGTGCCAGCTCACCGGGACCTCACTACGAGCAGTACTTC. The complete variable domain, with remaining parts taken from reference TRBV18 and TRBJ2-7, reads NAGVMQNPRHLVRRRGQEARLRCSPMKGHSHVYWYRQLPEEGLKFMVYLQKENIIDESGMPKERFSAEFPKEGPSILRIQQVVRGDSAAYFCASSPGPHYEQYFGPGTRLTVT.

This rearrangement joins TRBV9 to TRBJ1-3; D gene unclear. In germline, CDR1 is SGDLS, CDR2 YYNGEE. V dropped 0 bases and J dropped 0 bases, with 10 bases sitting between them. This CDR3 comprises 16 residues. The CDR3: CASSVGMQLSGNTIYF. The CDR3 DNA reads TGTGCCAGCAGCGTAGGGATGCAGCTCTCTGGAAACACCATATATTTT.

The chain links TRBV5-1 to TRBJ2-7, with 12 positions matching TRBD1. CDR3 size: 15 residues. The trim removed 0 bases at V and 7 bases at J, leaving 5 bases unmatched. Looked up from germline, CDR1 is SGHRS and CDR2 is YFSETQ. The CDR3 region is CASSLVGQGAGEQYF. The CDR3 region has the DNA TGCGCCAGCAGCTTGGTGGGACAGGGGGCGGGTGAGCAGTACTTC.

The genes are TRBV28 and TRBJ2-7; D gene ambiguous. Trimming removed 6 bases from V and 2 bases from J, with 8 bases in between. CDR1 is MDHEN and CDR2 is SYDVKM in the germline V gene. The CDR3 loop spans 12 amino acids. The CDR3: CASRQFTYEQYF. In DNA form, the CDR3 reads TGTGCCAGCAGGCAATTCACCTACGAGCAGTACTTC.

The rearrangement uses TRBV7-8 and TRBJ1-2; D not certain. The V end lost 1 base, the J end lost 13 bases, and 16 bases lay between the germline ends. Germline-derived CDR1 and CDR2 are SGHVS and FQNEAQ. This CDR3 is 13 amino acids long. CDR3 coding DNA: TGTGCCAGCAGCTTAGAGGGTGGACGGCCTCCCACCTTC. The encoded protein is CASSLEGGRPPTF.

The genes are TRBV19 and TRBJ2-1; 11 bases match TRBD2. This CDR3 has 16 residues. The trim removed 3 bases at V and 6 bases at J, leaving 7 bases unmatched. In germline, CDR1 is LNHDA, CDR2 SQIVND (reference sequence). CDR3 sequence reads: CASSITGSGGANEQFF. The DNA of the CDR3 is TGTGCCAGTAGTATCACAGGTAGCGGGGGGGCCAATGAGCAGTTCTTC.

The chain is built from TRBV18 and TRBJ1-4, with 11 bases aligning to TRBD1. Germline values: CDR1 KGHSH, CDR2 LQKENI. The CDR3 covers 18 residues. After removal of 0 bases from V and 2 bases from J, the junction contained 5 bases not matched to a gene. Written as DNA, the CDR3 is TGTGCCAGCTCACCACCGCTGGGACAGGGGGTGACTAATGAAAAACTGTTTTTT. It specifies CASSPPLGQGVTNEKLFF.

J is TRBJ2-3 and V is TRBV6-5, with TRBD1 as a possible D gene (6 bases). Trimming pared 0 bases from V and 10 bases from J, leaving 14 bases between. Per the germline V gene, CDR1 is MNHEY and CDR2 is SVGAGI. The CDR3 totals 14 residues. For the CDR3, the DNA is TGTGCCAGCAGTTACTCTCGACAGGAGAACCCGCAGTATTTT. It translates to CASSYSRQENPQYF.

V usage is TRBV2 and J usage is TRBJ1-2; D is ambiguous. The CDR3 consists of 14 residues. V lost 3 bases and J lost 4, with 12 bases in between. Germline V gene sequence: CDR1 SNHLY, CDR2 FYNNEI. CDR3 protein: CASSDLGEGYGYTF. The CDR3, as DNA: TGTGCCAGCAGTGACCTTGGGGAAGGCTATGGCTACACCTTC.

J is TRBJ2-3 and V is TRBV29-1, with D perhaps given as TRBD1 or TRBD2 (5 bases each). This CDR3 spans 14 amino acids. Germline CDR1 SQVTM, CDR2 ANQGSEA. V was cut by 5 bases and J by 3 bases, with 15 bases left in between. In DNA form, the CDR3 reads TGCAGCGTTAACTCGGGACGGATAACAGATACGCAGTATTTT. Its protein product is CSVNSGRITDTQYF.

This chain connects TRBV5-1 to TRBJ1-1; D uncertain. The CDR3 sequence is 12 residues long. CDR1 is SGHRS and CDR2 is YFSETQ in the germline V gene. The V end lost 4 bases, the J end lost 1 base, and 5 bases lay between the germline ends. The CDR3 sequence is CASSEANTEAFF. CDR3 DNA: TGCGCCAGCAGCGAGGCGAACACTGAAGCTTTCTTT.

CDR3 sequence: CASSPQPGGYGYTF. The CDR3 nucleotides read TGTGCCAGCTCACCCCAACCAGGGGGCTATGGCTACACCTTC. V usage is TRBV18 and J usage is TRBJ1-2, with TRBD1 identical over 7 bases. Germline lookup yields CDR1 KGHSH and CDR2 LQKENI. The V segment lost 3 bases and the J segment 4 bases; nucleotides outside the gene matches: 5. CDR3 length: 14 amino acids.

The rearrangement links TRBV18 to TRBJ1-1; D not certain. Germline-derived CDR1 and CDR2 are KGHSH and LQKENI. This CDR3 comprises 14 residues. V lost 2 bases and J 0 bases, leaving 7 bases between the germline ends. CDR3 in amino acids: CASSPLQMNTEAFF. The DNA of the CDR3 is TGTGCCAGCTCACCATTACAGATGAACACTGAAGCTTTCTTT.